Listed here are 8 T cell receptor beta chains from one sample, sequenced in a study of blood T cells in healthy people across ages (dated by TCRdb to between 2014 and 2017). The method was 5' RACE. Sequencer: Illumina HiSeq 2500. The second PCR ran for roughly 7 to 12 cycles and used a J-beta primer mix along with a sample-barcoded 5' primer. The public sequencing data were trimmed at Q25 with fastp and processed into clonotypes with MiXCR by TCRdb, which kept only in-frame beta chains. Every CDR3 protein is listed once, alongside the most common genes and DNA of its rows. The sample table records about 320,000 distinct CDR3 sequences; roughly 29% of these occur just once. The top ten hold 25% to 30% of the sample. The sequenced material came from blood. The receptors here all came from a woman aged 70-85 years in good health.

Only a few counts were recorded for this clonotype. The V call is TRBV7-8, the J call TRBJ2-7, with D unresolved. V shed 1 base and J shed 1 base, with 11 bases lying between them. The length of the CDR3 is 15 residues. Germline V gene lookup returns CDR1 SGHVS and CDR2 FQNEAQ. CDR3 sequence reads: CASSLDQLQSYEQYF. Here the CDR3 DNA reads TGTGCCAGCAGCTTAGACCAGTTACAGTCCTACGAGCAGTACTTC.

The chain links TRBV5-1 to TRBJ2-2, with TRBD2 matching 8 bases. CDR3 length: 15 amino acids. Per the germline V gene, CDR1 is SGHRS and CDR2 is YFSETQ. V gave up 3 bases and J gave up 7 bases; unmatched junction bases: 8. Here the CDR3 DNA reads TGCGCCAGCAGCTCCCCGGGACTAGTGCGCGGGGAGCTGTTTTTT. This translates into CASSSPGLVRGELFF.

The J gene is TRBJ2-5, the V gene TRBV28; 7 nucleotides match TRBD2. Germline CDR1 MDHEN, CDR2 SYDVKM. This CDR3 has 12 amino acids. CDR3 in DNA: TGTGGGGTTGGCGGGAGAGAAGAGACCCAGTACTTC. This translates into CGVGGREETQYF.

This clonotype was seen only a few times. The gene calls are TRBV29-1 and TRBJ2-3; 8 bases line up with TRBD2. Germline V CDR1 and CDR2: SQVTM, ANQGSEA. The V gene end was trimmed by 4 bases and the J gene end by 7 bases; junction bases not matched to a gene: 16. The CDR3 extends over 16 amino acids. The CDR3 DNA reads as TGCAGCGTTGTTCCAACCGCCGGGAGGGCCCGAAATACGCAGTATTTT. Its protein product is CSVVPTAGRARNTQYF.

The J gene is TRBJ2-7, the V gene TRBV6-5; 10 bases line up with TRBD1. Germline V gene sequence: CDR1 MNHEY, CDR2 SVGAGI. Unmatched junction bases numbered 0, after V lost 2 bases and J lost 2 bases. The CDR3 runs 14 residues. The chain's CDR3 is CASSYGTGAYEQYF. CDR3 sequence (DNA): TGTGCCAGCAGTTACGGGACAGGGGCCTACGAGCAGTACTTC.

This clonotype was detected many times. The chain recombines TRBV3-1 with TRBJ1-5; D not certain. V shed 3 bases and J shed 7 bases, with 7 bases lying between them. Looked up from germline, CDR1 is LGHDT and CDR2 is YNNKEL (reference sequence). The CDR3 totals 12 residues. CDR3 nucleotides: TGTGCCAGCAGCCAGGGAGGACAGCCCCAGCATTTT. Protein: CASSQGGQPQHF.

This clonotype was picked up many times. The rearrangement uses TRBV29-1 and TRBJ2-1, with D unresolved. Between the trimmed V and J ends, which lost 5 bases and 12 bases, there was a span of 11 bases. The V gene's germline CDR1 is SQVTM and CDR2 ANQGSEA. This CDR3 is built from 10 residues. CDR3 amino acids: CSVYKNRQFF. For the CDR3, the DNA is TGCAGCGTTTATAAGAACCGGCAGTTCTTC.

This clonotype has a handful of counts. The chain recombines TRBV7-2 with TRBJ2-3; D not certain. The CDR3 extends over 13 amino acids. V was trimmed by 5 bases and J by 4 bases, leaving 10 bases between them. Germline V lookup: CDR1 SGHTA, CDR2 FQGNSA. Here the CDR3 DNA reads TGTGCCAGCAGCCCCGAGGCGGCAGATACGCAGTATTTT. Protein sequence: CASSPEAADTQYF.